Listed below are T cell receptor beta chains from one sample, sequenced in a study of T cell responses to AZD1222 COVID-19 vaccine. Here immunoSEQ multiplex PCR was the method, and the copy in TCRdb shows in-frame clones only, minus some. The profile covers about 150,000 clones, with around 90% appearing a single time and less than 5% taken by the ten largest. The sequences come from peripheral blood, collected 28 days after the second AZD1222 dose. These receptors were taken from an adult who received the AZD1222 COVID-19 vaccine. Both conserved end residues are part of each CDR3. Fields, in order: V gene, J gene, CDR3 length, CDR3 protein.

V gene: TRBV3-1/TRBV3-2; J gene: TRBJ1-2; CDR3 length: 12; CDR3 protein: CASSQDGYGYTF
V gene: TRBV6-2/TRBV6-3; J gene: TRBJ2-7; CDR3 length: 16; CDR3 protein: CASSYSAPGVSYEQYF
V gene: TRBV27; J gene: TRBJ2-1; CDR3 length: 12; CDR3 protein: CASSGTFGEQFF
V gene: TRBV7-9; J gene: TRBJ1-1; CDR3 length: 13; CDR3 protein: CASSSQARAEAFF
V gene: TRBV11-2; J gene: TRBJ1-2; CDR3 length: 12; CDR3 protein: CASSLIGGGYTF
V gene: TRBV5-6; J gene: TRBJ1-2; CDR3 length: 13; CDR3 protein: CASSPGGQSGYTF
V gene: TRBV4-3; J gene: TRBJ2-3; CDR3 length: 16; CDR3 protein: CASSQDRGWSTDTQYF
V gene: TRBV5-4; J gene: TRBJ2-7; CDR3 length: 14; CDR3 protein: CASSPPDRSYEQYF
V gene: TRBV2; J gene: TRBJ1-1; CDR3 length: 13; CDR3 protein: CASGSQRGTEAFF
V gene: TRBV7-8; J gene: TRBJ1-2; CDR3 length: 13; CDR3 protein: CASSLAPKYGYTF
V gene: TRBV18; J gene: TRBJ2-2; CDR3 length: 15; CDR3 protein: CASSPPEPNTGELFF